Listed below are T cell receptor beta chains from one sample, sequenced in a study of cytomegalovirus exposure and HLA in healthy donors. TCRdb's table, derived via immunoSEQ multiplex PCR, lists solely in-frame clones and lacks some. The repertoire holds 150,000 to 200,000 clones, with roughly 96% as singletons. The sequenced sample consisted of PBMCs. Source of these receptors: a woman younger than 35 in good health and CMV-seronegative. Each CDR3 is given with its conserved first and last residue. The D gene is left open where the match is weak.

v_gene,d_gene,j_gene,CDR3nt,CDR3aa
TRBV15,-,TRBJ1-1,TGTGCCACCAGCAGAGGAGGTCCCCTTAACACTGAAGCTTTCTTT,CATSRGGPLNTEAFF
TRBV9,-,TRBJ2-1,TGTGCCAGCAGCGTAGCAGCAGGAAACAATGAGCAGTTCTTC,CASSVAAGNNEQFF
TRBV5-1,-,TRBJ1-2,TGCGCCAGCAGCTTGGAGAGGGATAACTATGGCTACACCTTC,CASSLERDNYGYTF
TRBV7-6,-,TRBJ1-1,TGTGCCAGCAGCTCGCGGACGGACATGAACACTGAAACTTTCTTT,CASSSRTDMNTETFF
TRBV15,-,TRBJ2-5,TGTGCCACCAGCAGAGATAAACAGGGAAGGAGAGAGACCCAGTACTTC,CATSRDKQGRRETQYF
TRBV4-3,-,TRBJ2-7,TGCGCCAGCAGCCAAGTAAACGGGGGAGCCTACGAGCAGTACTTC,CASSQVNGGAYEQYF
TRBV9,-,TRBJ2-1,TGTGCCAGCAGCGTATTGGGAGAAACACACGGAGAGCAGTTCTTC,CASSVLGETHGEQFF
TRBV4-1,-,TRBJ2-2,TGCGCCAGCAGCCGAGTCGGAGGGACGAACACCGGGGAGCTGTTTTTT,CASSRVGGTNTGELFF
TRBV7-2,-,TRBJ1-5,TGTGCCAGCTCCCAAAGCGGTCGGGTGGGTCAGCCCCAGCATTTT,CASSQSGRVGQPQHF
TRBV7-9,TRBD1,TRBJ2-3,TGTGCCAGCAGCCCGCGACAGGGGGCTACAGATACGCAGTATTTT,CASSPRQGATDTQYF
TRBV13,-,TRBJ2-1,TGTGCCAGCTCGAGACAGAATTACAATGAGCAGTTCTTC,CASSRQNYNEQFF